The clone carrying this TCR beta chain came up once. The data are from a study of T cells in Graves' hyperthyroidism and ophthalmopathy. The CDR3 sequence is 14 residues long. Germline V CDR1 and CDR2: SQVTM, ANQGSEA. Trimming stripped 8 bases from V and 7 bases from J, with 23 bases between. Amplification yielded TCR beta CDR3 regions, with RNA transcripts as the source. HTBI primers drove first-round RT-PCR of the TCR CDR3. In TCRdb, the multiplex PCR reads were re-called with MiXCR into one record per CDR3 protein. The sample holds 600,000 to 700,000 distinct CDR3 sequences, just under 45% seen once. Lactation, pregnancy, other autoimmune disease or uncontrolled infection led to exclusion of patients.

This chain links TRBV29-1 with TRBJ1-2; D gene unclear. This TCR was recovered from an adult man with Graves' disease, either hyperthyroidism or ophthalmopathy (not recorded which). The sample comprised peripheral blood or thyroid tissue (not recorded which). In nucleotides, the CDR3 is TGCAGCCAGTCCCGGCTAGGCGGCACCTTTGGCTACACCTTC. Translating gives CSQSRLGGTFGYTF.